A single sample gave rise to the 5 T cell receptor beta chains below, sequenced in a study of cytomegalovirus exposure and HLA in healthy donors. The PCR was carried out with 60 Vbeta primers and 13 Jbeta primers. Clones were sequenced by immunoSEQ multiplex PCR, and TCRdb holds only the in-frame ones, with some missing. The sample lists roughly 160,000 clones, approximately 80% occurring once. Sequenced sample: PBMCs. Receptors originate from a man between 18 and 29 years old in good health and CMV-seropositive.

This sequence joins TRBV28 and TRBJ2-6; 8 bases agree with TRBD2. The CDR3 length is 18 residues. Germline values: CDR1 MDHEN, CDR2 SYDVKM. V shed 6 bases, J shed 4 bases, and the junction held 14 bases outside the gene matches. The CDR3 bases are TGTGCCAGCAGCTCCAGAAAGCGGGAGTCGGTCGGGGCCAACGTCCTGACTTTC. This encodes CASSSRKRESVGANVLTF.

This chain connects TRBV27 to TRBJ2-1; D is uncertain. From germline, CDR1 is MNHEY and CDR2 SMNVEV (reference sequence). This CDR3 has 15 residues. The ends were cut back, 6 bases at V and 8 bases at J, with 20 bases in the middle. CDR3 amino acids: CASSHSSPPHDEQFF. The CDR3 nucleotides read TGTGCCAGCAGCCATAGCTCGCCCCCCCACGATGAGCAGTTCTTC.

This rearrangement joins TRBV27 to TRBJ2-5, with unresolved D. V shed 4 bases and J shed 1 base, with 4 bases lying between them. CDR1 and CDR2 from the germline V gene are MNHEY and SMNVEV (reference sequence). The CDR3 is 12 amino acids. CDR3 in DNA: TGTGCCAGCAGTTCCGGCCAAGAGACCCAGTACTTC. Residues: CASSSGQETQYF.

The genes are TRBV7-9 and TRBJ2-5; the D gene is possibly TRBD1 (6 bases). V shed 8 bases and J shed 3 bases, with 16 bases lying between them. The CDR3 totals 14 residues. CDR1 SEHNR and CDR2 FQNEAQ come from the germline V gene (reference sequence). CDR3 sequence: CASVKDSGKETQYF. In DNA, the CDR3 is TGTGCCAGCGTAAAGGACAGTGGGAAAGAGACCCAGTACTTC.

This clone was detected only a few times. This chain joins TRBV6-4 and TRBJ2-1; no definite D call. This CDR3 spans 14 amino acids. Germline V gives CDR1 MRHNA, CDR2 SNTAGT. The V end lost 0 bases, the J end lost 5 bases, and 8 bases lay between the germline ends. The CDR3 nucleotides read TGTGCCAGCAGTGACTCGAACAAAAACAATGAGCAGTTCTTC. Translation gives CASSDSNKNNEQFF.